In this sample, the clone carrying this T cell receptor (beta chain) turned up many times. Its antigen is unknown. These data originate in a study of early T cells in non-severe SARS-CoV-2 infection. As for the study in general: Bulk RNA taken from unsorted whole blood was sequenced, leaving chains unpaired.

Study-wide results and limits: Anti-spike CD8 responses were favored by VDJdb matching, which missed private and CD4 specificities.

Each cDNA molecule carried a unique molecular identifier. TCRdb reprocessed the 5' RACE reads via MiXCR and lists one record per CDR3 protein. Counted here are tens of thousands of distinct CDR3 sequences, about 10% occurring once; the ten biggest clones make up around 13%. The sequencing sample was made of whole blood. The sequence derives from an adult who was a healthcare worker with PCR-confirmed SARS-CoV-2 infection or an uninfected control (not recorded which).

CDR3 bases: TGTGCCAGCTCGAGAGGGGGAAGCAATCAGCCCCAGCATTTT. Its translation: CASSRGGSNQPQHF. The V gene is TRBV6-2 or TRBV6-3, the J gene TRBJ1-5; D perhaps matches TRBD1 (6 bases). V dropped 8 bases and J dropped 1 base, with 12 bases sitting between them. Germline-derived CDR1 and CDR2 are MNHEY and SVGEGT. The CDR3 spans 14 residues.